Below are 25 T cell receptor beta chains sequenced from a single sample in a study of T cell responses to AZD1222 COVID-19 vaccine. Assay used: immunoSEQ multiplex PCR; TCRdb lists only in-frame clones, some missing. The repertoire has roughly 70,000 clones, roughly 80% of them found once; the top ten carry more than 13%. The sequenced sample was peripheral blood, obtained 28 days after the second AZD1222 dose. These receptors were obtained from an adult who received the AZD1222 COVID-19 vaccine.

V is TRBV10-3 and J is TRBJ2-2; no clear D. The CDR3 is 12 amino acids. Trimming pared 8 bases from V and 6 bases from J, leaving 10 bases between. Germline lookup yields CDR1 ENHRY and CDR2 SYGVKD. The CDR3 region has the DNA TGTGCCATCCGGGCTGACGCCGGGGAGCTGTTTTTT. Its translation: CAIRADAGELFF.

This clone showed up just once. J is TRBJ2-5 and V is TRBV9, with TRBD2 matching 7 bases. The germline gives CDR1 SGDLS, CDR2 YYNGEE. V trimming: 4 bases; J trimming: 5 bases; junction bases outside the gene matches: 11. There are 15 residues in the CDR3. CDR3 DNA: TGTGCCAGCAGCACCAGAGGGAGGGCCCCTGAGACCCAGTACTTC. Translating gives CASSTRGRAPETQYF.

This clone was counted once. J is TRBJ2-3 and V is TRBV19, with D perhaps matching TRBD1 or TRBD2 (5 bases each). The CDR3 loop spans 13 amino acids. The germline gives CDR1 LNHDA, CDR2 SQIVND (reference sequence). The V gene lost 7 bases and the J gene lost 3 bases, with 11 bases spanning the gap. The CDR3 region is CASMRGKTDTQYF. The CDR3 DNA is TGTGCCAGTATGAGGGGTAAAACAGATACGCAGTATTTT.

The rearrangement joins TRBV6-5 to TRBJ1-6, with TRBD1 matching over 7 bases. V shed 6 bases and J 6 bases; nucleotides not matched to a gene: 2. The length of the CDR3 is 13 residues. CDR1 and CDR2 from the germline V gene are MNHEY and SVGAGI. The CDR3 DNA follows: TGTGCCAGCAGATGGGACAGTAATTCACCCCTCCACTTT. This encodes CASRWDSNSPLHF.

This clone showed up just once. The chain uses TRBV29-1 and TRBJ1-1, with 10 bases aligning to TRBD1. V was clipped by 6 bases and J by 2 bases; unmatched bases: 3. This CDR3 is built from 13 residues. Germline V lookup: CDR1 SQVTM, CDR2 ANQGSEA. Here the CDR3 reads CSVGQGRNTEAFF. The CDR3 region has the DNA TGCAGCGTGGGACAGGGGCGAAACACTGAAGCTTTCTTT.

The chain has TRBV4-3 and TRBJ2-3; 14 bases line up with TRBD2. Per germline, CDR1 LGHNA and CDR2 YSLEER. The CDR3 has 17 amino acids. After removal of 4 bases from V and 2 bases from J, the junction contained 5 bases not matched to a gene. The CDR3 loop is CASSRTSGGSFTDTQYF. The CDR3 DNA reads TGCGCCAGCAGCCGGACTAGCGGGGGGTCCTTCACAGATACGCAGTATTTT.

The genes are TRBV5-1 and TRBJ2-7; no reliable D call. Trimming took 0 bases from V and 7 from J, leaving 20 bases between them. The length of the CDR3 is 16 residues. Germline-derived CDR1 and CDR2 are SGHRS and YFSETQ. The CDR3 DNA follows: TGCGCCAGCAGCTTGGCCTTTGCGAGCCCAACAGAAGAGCAGTACTTC. Its translation is CASSLAFASPTEEQYF.

The chain employs TRBV2 and TRBJ2-3; D possibly corresponds to TRBD1 (5 bases). This CDR3 is 15 amino acids long. Germline V gene sequence: CDR1 SNHLY, CDR2 FYNNEI. The ends were cut back, 6 bases at V and 2 bases at J, with 15 bases in the middle. Here the CDR3 reads CASRSLDIYTDTQYF. The CDR3 nucleotides are TGTGCCAGCAGGAGCTTGGACATTTACACAGATACGCAGTATTTT.

The V call is TRBV19, the J call TRBJ1-2; no firm D call. The CDR3 spans 14 residues. Germline V gene data show CDR1 as LNHDA and CDR2 as SQIVND (reference sequence). Deletions cut 9 bases from V and 0 bases from J, with 14 bases between. The CDR3 sequence: CASQSEPPNYGYTF. DNA of the CDR3: TGTGCCAGCCAGAGTGAACCACCTAACTATGGCTACACCTTC.

The J gene is TRBJ2-1, the V gene TRBV28; the D is unclear. V was pared by 7 bases and J by 1 base, with 14 bases between. The CDR3 totals 15 residues. Germline V gives CDR1 MDHEN, CDR2 SYDVKM. CDR3 DNA: TGTGCCAGCAACACCAGGATAGGGTCCTACAATGAGCAGTTCTTC. It encodes CASNTRIGSYNEQFF.

The rearrangement joins TRBV4-3 to TRBJ2-7; D assignment may be TRBD1 or TRBD2 (5 bases each). This CDR3 region has 16 residues. V was clipped by 0 bases and J by 2 bases, with 14 bases between them. The germline CDR1 and CDR2 sequences are LGHNA and YSLEER. In DNA form, the CDR3 reads TGCGCCAGCAGCCAAGACCCCGGGACGGGACCCTACGAGCAGTACTTC. Translated: CASSQDPGTGPYEQYF.

The chain joins TRBV30 to TRBJ2-3, with D possibly matching TRBD1 (6 bases). The germline CDR1 and CDR2 sequences are GTSNPN and SVGIG (reference sequence). The CDR3 length is 17 residues. V lost 2 bases to trimming and J lost 6 bases, with 24 bases between them. CDR3 in DNA: TGTGCCTGGAGTTCTCCCCTCGGACAGATTTGGGCGGATACGCAGTATTTT. It is translated as CAWSSPLGQIWADTQYF.

The gene calls are TRBV7-6 and TRBJ2-1, with 9 bases lining up with TRBD1. The trim removed 4 bases at V and 1 base at J, leaving 2 bases unmatched. This CDR3 spans 15 amino acids. Germline V gene data show CDR1 as SGHVS and CDR2 as FNYEAQ. Here the CDR3 reads CASSWGQGSYNEQFF. CDR3 DNA sequence: TGTGCCAGCAGCTGGGGACAGGGATCCTACAATGAGCAGTTCTTC.

The rearrangement joins TRBV6-5 to TRBJ2-3; 8 bases fit TRBD1. Germline V gene data show CDR1 as MNHEY and CDR2 as SVGAGI. This CDR3 is built from 14 residues. Trimming at V came to 8 bases and at J to 4 bases, leaving 8 bases not matched to a gene. CDR3 bases: TGTGCCAGCGAGACGGACAGGGCTCCAGATACGCAGTATTTT. Encoded protein: CASETDRAPDTQYF.

The chain recombines TRBV11-2 with TRBJ1-1; D unclear. The CDR3 consists of 15 residues. Per germline, CDR1 SGHAT and CDR2 FQNNGV. V was trimmed by 1 base and J by 3 bases, leaving 12 bases between them. CDR3 sequence (DNA): TGTGCCAGCAGCTTAGTGCTGGTAAGGGACACTGAAGCTTTCTTT. Protein product: CASSLVLVRDTEAFF.

CDR3 sequence reads: CAWSVRGALGYTF. In nucleotides, the CDR3 is TGTGCCTGGAGTGTACGCGGGGCCTTAGGCTACACCTTC. This chain uses TRBV30 with TRBJ1-2; a possible D gene is TRBD1 (5 bases). The CDR3 totals 13 residues. Germline lookup yields CDR1 GTSNPN and CDR2 SVGIG (reference sequence). Trimming stripped 0 bases from V and 8 bases from J, with 13 bases between.

J is TRBJ1-6 and V is TRBV30; D remains unclear. From germline, CDR1 is GTSNPN and CDR2 SVGIG (reference sequence). The germline V and J ends were trimmed by 1 base and 7 bases, with 8 bases remaining between them. This CDR3 has 13 residues. The CDR3 sequence is CAWSEVGNSPLHF. The CDR3 DNA sequence: TGTGCCTGGAGTGAGGTGGGAAATTCACCCCTCCACTTT.

The V call is TRBV13, the J call TRBJ2-7; D is uncertain. The CDR3 covers 13 residues. V lost 0 bases and J 3 bases, leaving 6 bases between the germline ends. Germline CDR1 and CDR2: PRHDT and FYEKMQ (reference sequence). The CDR3 bases are TGTGCCAGCAGCTTAGGGCAGAACTACGAGCAGTACTTC. Translation gives CASSLGQNYEQYF. The complete variable domain, with remaining parts taken from reference TRBV13 and TRBJ2-7, reads AAGVIQSPRHLIKEKRETATLKCYPIPRHDTVYWYQQGPGQDPQFLISFYEKMQSDKGSIPDRFSAQQFSDYHSELNMSSLELGDSALYFCASSLGQNYEQYFGPGTRLTVT.

The rearrangement uses TRBV6-5 and TRBJ1-2; 10 bases fit TRBD1. The V gene's germline CDR1 is MNHEY and CDR2 SVGAGI. The trim removed 6 bases at V and 4 bases at J, leaving 8 bases unmatched. This CDR3 has 15 amino acids. CDR3 nucleotide sequence: TGTGCCAGCAGCCCCGGACAGGGGGAGTCCTATGGCTACACCTTC. This codes for CASSPGQGESYGYTF.

This clone has only one observation. V usage is TRBV10-3 and J usage is TRBJ1-1; the D gene is possibly TRBD1 (5 bases). Trimming removed 5 bases from V and 9 bases from J, with 16 bases in between. From germline, CDR1 is ENHRY and CDR2 SYGVKD. The CDR3 is 13 residues long. Here the CDR3 reads CAISTGYGDQAFF. Written as DNA, the CDR3 is TGTGCCATCAGTACTGGCTATGGGGACCAAGCTTTCTTT.

The count of this clone is one. This chain joins TRBV9 and TRBJ1-1; D perhaps matches TRBD1 (5 bases). The CDR3 has 12 residues. The V end lost 4 bases, the J end lost 5 bases, and 9 bases lay between the germline ends. Per germline, CDR1 SGDLS and CDR2 YYNGEE. For the CDR3, the DNA is TGTGCCAGCAGCATGGAGGGGACTGAAGCTTTCTTT. This encodes CASSMEGTEAFF.

Only a few counts were recorded for this clone. The rearrangement links TRBV9 to TRBJ2-7; 10 positions match TRBD1. There are 15 residues in the CDR3. Germline CDR1 and CDR2: SGDLS and YYNGEE. V trimming: 4 bases; J trimming: 7 bases; junction bases outside the gene matches: 11. The CDR3 bases are TGTGCCAGCAGCTCTTCGACAGGGGGCGTGCGGGAGCAGTACTTC. Translating it yields CASSSSTGGVREQYF.

The rearrangement uses TRBV4-1 and TRBJ1-3, with a weak D call TRBD1 (6 bases). The V gene lost 0 bases and the J gene lost 1 base, with 13 bases spanning the gap. The CDR3 length is 17 residues. CDR1 and CDR2 from the germline V gene are MGHRA and YSYEKL. Here the CDR3 DNA reads TGCGCCAGCAGCCAAGAAGGGGTGGGGGCTTCTGGAAACACCATATATTTT. This gives the protein CASSQEGVGASGNTIYF.

J is TRBJ1-1 and V is TRBV29-1; no clear D. Trimming stripped 5 bases from V and 0 bases from J, with 10 bases between. Looked up from germline, CDR1 is SQVTM and CDR2 is ANQGSEA. The CDR3 extends over 13 amino acids. The CDR3 protein is CSVHPNMNTEAFF. DNA of the CDR3: TGCAGCGTTCACCCTAACATGAACACTGAAGCTTTCTTT.

The rearrangement uses TRBV11-2 and TRBJ2-5, with unresolved D. Per germline, CDR1 SGHAT and CDR2 FQNNGV. V lost 5 bases and J lost 3, with 4 bases in between. CDR3 length: 11 amino acids. Here the CDR3 DNA reads TGTGCCAGCAGCCTAAAAGAGACCCAGTACTTC. Translated, it gives CASSLKETQYF.